What follows describes a single T cell receptor beta chain. Which antigen it targets is not known. It has no much larger one-base neighbor in the sample; base qualities were not kept. The intended sense of this specimen's time point label: baseline before first vaccination. Vaccinee samples came from UK trials COV001 and COV002, including a single-blind randomized controlled phase 2/3 trial of AZD1222 (ChAdOx1 nCoV-19) in healthy adults. For TCRbeta chain sequencing, PBMC samples from trial participants were taken at day 0 and at day 28 after the second dose. The sample belongs to a study of T cell responses to AZD1222 COVID-19 vaccine (dated by TCRdb to the early 2020s). Study-wide context: Because spike-specific TCR depth and breadth did not differ between the two schedules, AZD1222 recipients who got a second dose at roughly 4 weeks were pooled with those who got a second dose at roughly 12 weeks. A total of approximately 240 trial participants underwent TCR sequencing, of whom roughly 210 received two doses of AZD1222 and some 25 received two doses of the MenACWY control vaccine. Trial participants were enrolled into age subgroups of 18-55, 56-69 and 70-plus years, which contained approximately 150, 28 and 58 TCR-sequenced participants, respectively. The full study reports these points: CD4 TCRs associated with the vaccine covered the entire spike protein, and the dominant responses were in regions 160-218 and 743-854. After two AZD1222 doses, both the breadth and the depth of spike-specific TCRs were significantly higher than at day 0 and than in MenACWY recipients. Only five to seven AZD1222 recipients were SARS-CoV-2 seropositive at baseline, limiting conclusions about previously exposed vaccinees. Reportedly, close to half of the unique spike-specific TCRs recognized epitopes lying outside the regions that are mutated in the B.1.351 and B.1.1.7 variants. The 56-69-year group was small, and its depth increase did not reach significance, likely because of low power. Because no samples from the day 14 peak response were available, repertoires could be characterized only after the peak T cell response. Participants were mostly white British and included more females than males, and it was suggested by the authors that clonal diversity may have been underestimated.

The CDR3 regions of human TCRbeta chains were analyzed by immunosequencing. The original pipeline was this. TCRs in the repertoires were matched against a reference library of SARS-CoV-2-specific TCRs that had been generated with the MIRA antigen-specificity platform. Breadth meant the fraction of unique TCRs that were SARS-CoV-2-associated, whereas depth meant the fraction of total T cells that were SARS-CoV-2-associated. Using the MIRA data, each spike-specific TCR was assigned both to the spike region to which the TCR was reactive and to a CD4 or CD8 class. Log10-transformed breadth and depth values were compared by one-way ANOVA with Sidak's multiple comparisons tests. TCRdb took this table from immuneACCESS and kept in-frame rearrangements with V and J called. Such tables lack part of the clones; where checked against another copy, unresolved V genes explain under half of the gap, and the rest is unexplained. Clone size and the V and J calls come from that table; the DNA yielded D and trimming. For this sample the table gives approximately 150,000 clones, of which about 94% were detected only once. Roughly 5.4% of the sample goes to the ten largest clones.

The CDR3 covers 15 residues, taking in both the cysteine and the phenylalanine. Here the CDR3 DNA is all that survives: 45 bases in frame from base 1. As encoded in the germline V gene (reference sequence), CDR1 is LNHNV while CDR2 is YYDKDF. V was cut back by 0 bases and J by 2 bases, leaving a gap of 10 bases between them. The source was peripheral blood, collected on day 0 of AZD1222 vaccination. Recombination connected TRBV15 to TRBJ1-1; no D segment can be confidently identified. This clonotype was sampled from an adult in good health. The DNA sequence is TGTGCCACCAGCAGAGACCTGAGGCGAAACACTGAAGCTTTCTTT. The resulting protein is CATSRDLRRNTEAFF.